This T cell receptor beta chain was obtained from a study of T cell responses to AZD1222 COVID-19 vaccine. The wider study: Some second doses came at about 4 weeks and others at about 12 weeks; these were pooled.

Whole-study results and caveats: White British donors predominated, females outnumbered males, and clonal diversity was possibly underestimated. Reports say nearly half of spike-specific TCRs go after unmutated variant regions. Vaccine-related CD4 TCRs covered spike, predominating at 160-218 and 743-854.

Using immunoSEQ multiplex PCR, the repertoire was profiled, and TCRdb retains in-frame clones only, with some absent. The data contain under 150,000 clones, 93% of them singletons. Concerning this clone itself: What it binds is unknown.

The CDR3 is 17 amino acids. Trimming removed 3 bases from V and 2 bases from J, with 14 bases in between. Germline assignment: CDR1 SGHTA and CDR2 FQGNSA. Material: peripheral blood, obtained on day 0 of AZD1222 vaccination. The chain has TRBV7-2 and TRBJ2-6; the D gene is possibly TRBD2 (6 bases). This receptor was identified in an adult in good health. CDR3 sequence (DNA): TGTGCCAGCAGCTTTACCGGGGGTAGCGCTGGGGCCAACGTCCTGACTTTC. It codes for CASSFTGGSAGANVLTF.